This passage covers 3 T cell receptor beta chains from one sample sequenced in a study of glioma-infiltrating T cells after dendritic cell vaccination. Repertoires were generated with immunoSEQ multiplex PCR, while TCRdb's copy carries only in-frame clones and drops some. This sample carries under 130,000 clones, 81% of them seen once, and the ten largest clones take more than 10%. Specimen: blood, collected before dendritic cell vaccination. These TCRs come from a human donor with glioblastoma.

CDR3 nucleotide sequence: TGTGCCAGCAGCCGTTGGGGGGAAGGAAACACCATATATTTT. The encoded protein is CASSRWGEGNTIYF. The chain recombines TRBV7-8 with TRBJ1-3; D is perhaps TRBD1 (5 bases). Germline lookup yields CDR1 SGHVS and CDR2 FQNEAQ. This CDR3 has 14 amino acids. V lost 5 bases and J lost 4, with 12 bases in between.

This clone was detected a few times. The rearrangement uses TRBV30 and TRBJ1-4; 11 bases are shared with TRBD1. The V segment lost 2 bases and the J segment 3 bases; nucleotides outside the gene matches: 14. CDR1 and CDR2 (germline): GTSNPN, SVGIG (reference sequence). The length of the CDR3 is 19 residues. CDR3 DNA sequence: TGTGCCTGGAGTCGTGGTTGGGACAGGGGGAGGTCGGCTAATGAAAAACTGTTTTTT. Its protein is CAWSRGWDRGRSANEKLFF.

The chain joins TRBV7-9 to TRBJ1-2; D not certain. Germline CDR1 is SEHNR and CDR2 is FQNEAQ (reference sequence). V lost 5 bases and J lost 5, with 9 bases in between. CDR3 length: 12 residues. Here the CDR3 DNA reads TGTGCCAGCAGCGCTGCCGGTTATGGCTACACCTTC. As protein: CASSAAGYGYTF.